This entry is about one T cell receptor beta chain. Original data processing: Amplification with reference gene primers provided the estimates of nucleated cell counts. Sequencing used immunoSEQ multiplex PCR; TCRdb keeps in-frame clones, though not all of them. D and trimming come from the DNA, and the V and J calls and clone size come from that table. The sample lists 130,000 to 150,000 clones, over 65% occurring once. This CDR3 spans 14 amino acids. V was trimmed by 2 bases and J by 0 bases, leaving 7 bases between them. Germline values: CDR1 LNHNV, CDR2 YYDKDF (reference sequence). These data are taken from a study of blood T cell repertoires in COVID-19. Study background: The samples span acute and convalescent COVID-19 from the United States, Italy and Spain. T cells, B-cell-depleted T cells, or PBMCs supplied cDNA or gDNA.

The TCR comes from a human donor in a cohort sampled during active COVID-19. This rearrangement joins TRBV15 to TRBJ1-1, with D possibly matching TRBD1 (6 bases). Sequences were obtained from peripheral blood. CDR3 loop: CATSRWGLNTEAFF. CDR3 sequence (DNA): TGTGCCACCAGCAGATGGGGGCTGAACACTGAAGCTTTCTTT.